Listed below are T cell receptor beta chains from one sample, sequenced in a study of regulatory T cells in long-lasting Graves disease. One entry per CDR3 protein results from TCRdb running MiXCR on the multiplex PCR reads. The sample contains some 330,000 distinct CDR3 sequences, approximately 10% of which appear only once. The same sample was also studied in work on T cells in Graves' hyperthyroidism and ophthalmopathy.

The sample was peripheral blood mononuclear cells (PBMCs), taken at new diagnosis, from a patient treated with antithyroid drugs. These receptors were collected from a woman in her late teens or twenties with Graves disease. Each CDR3 is given with its conserved first and last residue. D genes are given only for firm matches. The size of a clone is reported for some rows only, either as once, few or many, or as a class for expanded clones.

DNA	CDR3	size	V	J	D
TGTGCCATCAGTGAGAGTTGGGGCCAAGAGACCCAGTACTTC	CAISESWGQETQYF	many	TRBV10-3	TRBJ2-5	-
TGCAGTGCCGCGTTCCCAGGCCCCAGGGACACTGAAGCTTTCTTT	CSAAFPGPRDTEAFF	-	TRBV20-1	TRBJ1-1	-
TGCGCCAGCAGCTTCCCCGACTTCGAGCGGGCAGGTCCCACAGATACGCAGTATTTT	CASSFPDFERAGPTDTQYF	few	TRBV5-1	TRBJ2-3	-
TGTGCCAGCTCACAACGACGGGTTCCTAACACTGAAGCTTTCTTT	CASSQRRVPNTEAFF	many	TRBV18	TRBJ1-1	-
TGTGCCAGCAGTTTAGGCAGGGGGCGTACTGAAGCTTTCTTT	CASSLGRGRTEAFF	few	TRBV12-3/TRBV12-4	TRBJ1-1	TRBD1
TGCAGCGTTACCGACAGGATGGATGAAAAACTGTTTTTT	CSVTDRMDEKLFF	few	TRBV29-1	TRBJ1-4	-
TGTGCCAGCAGCTTAGACCCCACTAGCGGGGGATGGACAGATACGCAGTATTTT	CASSLDPTSGGWTDTQYF	-	TRBV11-2	TRBJ2-3	TRBD2
TGTGCCAGCAGTTTAGAGGACTTCAGCTCCTACAATGAGCAGTTCTTC	CASSLEDFSSYNEQFF	many	TRBV12-3/TRBV12-4	TRBJ2-1	-
TGTGCCTGGAGTGTACTAGCGTTCCCAGAGACCCAGTACTTC	CAWSVLAFPETQYF	-	TRBV30	TRBJ2-5	TRBD2
TGTGCCAGCAGCTTGGAACAGCCGAGCTCTGGAAACACCATATATTTT	CASSLEQPSSGNTIYF	few	TRBV7-6	TRBJ1-3	-
TGTGCCATCAGTCCCAGGACTAGCGGGTCCTACAATGAGCAGTTCTTC	CAISPRTSGSYNEQFF	many	TRBV10-3	TRBJ2-1	TRBD2
TGCAGTGCTAAGGGGGTAAACACTGAAGCTTTCTTT	CSAKGVNTEAFF	few	TRBV20-1	TRBJ1-1	-
TGCGCCAGCAGCCGGACTAGGGGGATCGATGAGCAGTTCTTC	CASSRTRGIDEQFF	many	TRBV4-1	TRBJ2-1	-
TGTGCCAGCAGCGTAGAAGCCCCAGATACGCAGTATTTT	CASSVEAPDTQYF	many	TRBV9	TRBJ2-3	-
TGTGCCAGCAGTTCACTCGGGACAGGGTCCGGAGAGCAGTACTTC	CASSSLGTGSGEQYF	many	TRBV11-2	TRBJ2-7	TRBD1
TGTGCCAGCTCACCCGGGACAGGGTGGCATGAAGGTGGCTACACCTTC	CASSPGTGWHEGGYTF	few	TRBV18	TRBJ1-2	TRBD1
TGTGCCAGCAGTGGATACACGGATGGGGATGAAAAACTGTTTTTT	CASSGYTDGDEKLFF	many	TRBV25-1	TRBJ1-4	-
TGTGCCAGCTCACCGTACAGCTCTGGGGCCAACGTCCTGACTTTC	CASSPYSSGANVLTF	many	TRBV18	TRBJ2-6	-
TGTGCCAGCACCGTTGGGACTAGCGGGAGGGGGAACACCGGGGAGCTGTTTTTT	CASTVGTSGRGNTGELFF	few	TRBV27	TRBJ2-2	TRBD2
TGCAGTGCTAGACAAATAAACAGGGAGACCAATTCACCCCTCCACTTT	CSARQINRETNSPLHF	-	TRBV20-1	TRBJ1-6	-
TGCGCCAGCAGCTCGGGACTAGTCTCCTACGAGCAGTACTTC	CASSSGLVSYEQYF	many	TRBV5-1	TRBJ2-7	TRBD2
TGTGCCAGCAGTTTCCATGGACAGGCCTACGAGCAGTACTTC	CASSFHGQAYEQYF	many	TRBV27	TRBJ2-7	TRBD1
TGTGCCAGCAGGGAGAGACAGGCAGCCGGCTACAATGAGCAGTTCTTC	CASRERQAAGYNEQFF	few	TRBV6-1	TRBJ2-1	-
TGTGCCAGCAGTTACTCGAGACTAGCGCAAGAGACCCAGTACTTC	CASSYSRLAQETQYF	few	TRBV6-5	TRBJ2-5	TRBD2
TGTGCTAGTGGTTTGTTCCTTGCCGGGGAGACCCAGTACTTC	CASGLFLAGETQYF	many	TRBV12-5	TRBJ2-5	-
TGTGCCAGCACATCCCTAGGGGTACGCAATCAGCCCCAGCATTTT	CASTSLGVRNQPQHF	many	TRBV6-1	TRBJ1-5	-
TGTGCCACCAGCAGAGCCCAGGGAGTGGGCTCCTACAATGAGCAGTTCTTC	CATSRAQGVGSYNEQFF	-	TRBV15	TRBJ2-1	-
TGTGCCAGCAGTACCGGGACAGGGTCCTCTGGCTACACCTTC	CASSTGTGSSGYTF	few	TRBV27	TRBJ1-2	TRBD1
TGTGCCAGCAGATTTCCCGGGCCTTCCTCTGGGAACACCATATATTTT	CASRFPGPSSGNTIYF	-	TRBV7-9	TRBJ1-3	-
TGTGCCAGCAGCGTAGATCACAGGGGACTATCTGGGGCCAACGTCCTGACTTTC	CASSVDHRGLSGANVLTF	-	TRBV9	TRBJ2-6	-
TGTGCCAGCACCTCCCTCGGGGGACAGACAGCCTATGGCTACACCTTC	CASTSLGGQTAYGYTF	many	TRBV28	TRBJ1-2	TRBD1
TGCAGCGTTGAACAGGGGTTTCTTCTTAATGAGCAGTTCTTC	CSVEQGFLLNEQFF	many	TRBV29-1	TRBJ2-1	-
TGTGCCAGCAGCTTGACAGGGGTTAATTCACCCCTCCACTTT	CASSLTGVNSPLHF	many	TRBV28	TRBJ1-6	TRBD1
TGCAGTGCCCTTGAGTCCGAACCAAGCCATTCACCCCTCCACTTT	CSALESEPSHSPLHF	few	TRBV20-1	TRBJ1-6	-
TGTGCCAGCAGCGTAGAAGAGGGTCCTAACTCACCCCTCCACTTT	CASSVEEGPNSPLHF	-	TRBV9	TRBJ1-6	-
TGTGCCAGCAGTTACCCCGGGGACGGGACCTACGAGCAGTACTTC	CASSYPGDGTYEQYF	few	TRBV6-5	TRBJ2-7	-
TGTGCCAGCCTACGTGGAGCGGGAGGGCCGAAACAAGAGACCCAGTACTTC	CASLRGAGGPKQETQYF	many	TRBV18	TRBJ2-5	TRBD2
TGCGCCAGCAGCTTGTACCTAGCGGGAGGGTACAATGAGCAGTTCTTC	CASSLYLAGGYNEQFF	-	TRBV5-1	TRBJ2-1	TRBD2
TGTGCCAGCAGCAGCTACAGGAGTAACTATGGCTACACCTTC	CASSSYRSNYGYTF	few	TRBV7-2	TRBJ1-2	-
TGCGCCAGCAGCCAAGGGGGGCGGAGCGTGGGGCCCCAGCATTTT	CASSQGGRSVGPQHF	-	TRBV5-1	TRBJ1-5	-
TGCAGTGCTCGGGCTACCGGGACAGGCTATGGCTACACCTTC	CSARATGTGYGYTF	-	TRBV20-1	TRBJ1-2	TRBD1
TGTGCCAGCAGCTTAGTACGTCAGGGTACCGATACGCAGTATTTT	CASSLVRQGTDTQYF	-	TRBV7-9	TRBJ2-3	-
TGTGCCAGCAGCCCCGGGAACACCTACGAGCAGTACTTC	CASSPGNTYEQYF	many	TRBV18	TRBJ2-7	-
TGTGCCAGCAGACCCTCGAGCACCGGGGAGCTGTTTTTT	CASRPSSTGELFF	-	TRBV6-1	TRBJ2-2	-
TGTGCCAGCAGCTCCACGGACCGAGATCAGCCCCAGCATTTT	CASSSTDRDQPQHF	many	TRBV7-9	TRBJ1-5	-
TGTGCCAGCAGTTTATGGTCAGGGTCCTACGGCTACACCTTC	CASSLWSGSYGYTF	-	TRBV27	TRBJ1-2	-
TGTGCCAGCAGCGAGGCCGGGACTGCATCCAATCAGCCCCAGCATTTT	CASSEAGTASNQPQHF	many	TRBV27	TRBJ1-5	-
TGTGCCAGCACCACCGAACAGAACCGAGCTTTCTTT	CASTTEQNRAFF	few	TRBV7-9	TRBJ1-1	-
TGTGCCAGTAGTATGCAATTACTCACCGGGGAGCTGTTTTTT	CASSMQLLTGELFF	few	TRBV19	TRBJ2-2	-
TGTGCCACCAGTGACCTCCGCGGAAACGCTCCCACAGATACGCAGTATTTT	CATSDLRGNAPTDTQYF	many	TRBV24-1	TRBJ2-3	-
TGTGCCAGCAGCTTAGCCATAGGGAACCGGGAAGCTTTCTTT	CASSLAIGNREAFF	many	TRBV7-9	TRBJ1-1	-
TGTGCCAGCAGTTACCTTCGGGGCGGTGAAGCTTTCTTT	CASSYLRGGEAFF	few	TRBV6-2/TRBV6-3	TRBJ1-1	-
TGTGCCAGCAGTTTTGAGGGCAGGGCTAGCAGGATTACTTTGAACACCGGGGAGCTGTTTTTT	CASSFEGRASRITLNTGELFF	many	TRBV28	TRBJ2-2	-
TGTGCCAGCAGCTTAGTTGGGGCCGCAACTAATGAAAAACTGTTTTTT	CASSLVGAATNEKLFF	few	TRBV7-9	TRBJ1-4	-
TGCGCCAGCAGCTTGGCAGGGAATCCAACGTTAGGAGATACGCAGTATTTT	CASSLAGNPTLGDTQYF	many	TRBV5-1	TRBJ2-3	-
TGTGCCAGCAGCTCGACTAGCGGGAGGGCCTCCTACGAGCAGTACTTC	CASSSTSGRASYEQYF	many	TRBV7-9	TRBJ2-7	TRBD2
TGCAGTGTTGAGCGGGTTTCCTACGAGCAGTACTTC	CSVERVSYEQYF	many	TRBV20-1	TRBJ2-7	-
TGTGCCAGCAGCTTAGAAGGGCTCGGGGGTCAGCCCCAGCATTTT	CASSLEGLGGQPQHF	many	TRBV7-2	TRBJ1-5	-